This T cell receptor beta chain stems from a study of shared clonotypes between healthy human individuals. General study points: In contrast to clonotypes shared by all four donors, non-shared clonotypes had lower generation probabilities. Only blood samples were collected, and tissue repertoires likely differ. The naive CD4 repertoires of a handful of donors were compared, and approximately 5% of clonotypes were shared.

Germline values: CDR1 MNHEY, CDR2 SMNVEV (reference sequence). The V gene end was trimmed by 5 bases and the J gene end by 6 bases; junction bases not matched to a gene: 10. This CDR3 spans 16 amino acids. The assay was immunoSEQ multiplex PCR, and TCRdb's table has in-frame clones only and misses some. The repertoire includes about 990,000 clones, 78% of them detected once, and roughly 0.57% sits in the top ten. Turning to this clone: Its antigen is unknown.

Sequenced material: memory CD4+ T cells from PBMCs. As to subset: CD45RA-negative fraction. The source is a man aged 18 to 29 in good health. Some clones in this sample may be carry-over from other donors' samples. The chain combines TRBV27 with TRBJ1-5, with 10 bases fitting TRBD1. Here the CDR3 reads CASSPLGQGEGQPQHF. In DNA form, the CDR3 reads TGTGCCAGCAGTCCCCTCGGACAGGGGGAGGGTCAGCCCCAGCATTTT.